Presented here are 8 T cell receptor beta chains from one specimen sequenced in a study of prognosis after radiotherapy for stage I lung cancer. With two-round multiplex PCR, TCR beta CDR3 sequences were amplified from genomic DNA. Amplification during the initial PCR round employed primers specific to each TRBV and TRBJ gene. TCRdb re-called the multiplex PCR reads with MiXCR, one entry per CDR3 protein. The repertoire holds tens of thousands of distinct CDR3 sequences, with approximately 25% as singletons. This sample comprised PBMCs, obtained before or after stereotactic body radiation therapy (not recorded which). These receptors were collected from a donor over 45 with non-small cell lung cancer.

This clonotype was seen once. A single base separates this from a much larger clone, so it may be a read error. The chain has TRBV6-1 and TRBJ2-1; 10 bases line up with TRBD1. The CDR3 sequence is 15 residues long. Per germline, CDR1 MNHNS and CDR2 SASEGT. V was pared by 6 bases and J by 5 bases, with 7 bases of the junction left unmatched. CDR3 region: CASRKDRGRNNEQFF. The CDR3 nucleotides are TGTGCCAGCAGAAAGGACAGGGGGAGAAACAATGAGCAGTTCTTC.

As for this clonotype: A much larger clone lies one base from this, so it may be a read error. The rearrangement links TRBV20-1 to TRBJ1-4, with D maybe TRBD1 (5 bases). This CDR3 contains 14 residues. Germline V gene lookup returns CDR1 DFQATT and CDR2 SNEGSKA (reference sequence). Trimming removed 3 bases at V and 6 bases at J, with 14 bases between. CDR3 in amino acids: CSASDSGGDEKLFF. CDR3 bases: TGCAGTGCTAGCGACTCTGGAGGGGATGAAAAACTGTTTTTT.

There are many counts of this clonotype. The rearrangement joins TRBV12-3 or TRBV12-4 to TRBJ2-5; 16 bases fit TRBD2. Trimming took 5 bases from V and 6 from J; bases not matched to a gene: 12. The CDR3 length is 18 residues. The CDR3 DNA reads as TGTGCCAGCAGTATACCCGGGACTAGCGGGAGGGCCGGAAAGACCCAGTACTTC. Encoded protein: CASSIPGTSGRAGKTQYF.

For this clonotype: A far larger clone lies a single base away; this is likely a read error. The rearrangement uses TRBV6-2 or TRBV6-3 and TRBJ1-4; 9 nucleotides agree with TRBD1. This CDR3 region has 13 residues. CDR1 MNHEY and CDR2 SVGEGT come from the germline V gene. In DNA form, the CDR3 reads TGTTCCAGCAGGCTGGACAGGGGAGAAAAACTGTTTTTT. Translating gives CSSRLDRGEKLFF.

This clonotype was counted at least ten times. DNA for the CDR3: TGTGCCAGCAGCGAAACAGGCTCTGGAAACACCATATATTTT. This translates into CASSETGSGNTIYF. The chain is built from TRBV7-9 and TRBJ1-3; maybe TRBD1 (5 bases). The germline gives CDR1 SEHNR, CDR2 FQNEAQ (reference sequence). The CDR3 consists of 14 residues. Trimming left V 5 bases short and J 0 bases short, with 8 bases between. Full variable domain (remainder filled in from reference TRBV7-9 and TRBJ1-3): DTGVSQNPRHKITKRGQNVTFRCDPISEHNRLYWYRQTLGQGPEFLTYFQNEAQLEKSRLLSDRFSAERPKGSFSTLEIQRTEQGDSAMYLCASSETGSGNTIYFGEGSWLTVV.

The chain links TRBV20-1 to TRBJ1-6; D remains unclear. This CDR3 has 18 amino acids. Germline V gene data show CDR1 as DFQATT and CDR2 as SNEGSKA (reference sequence). V was pared by 2 bases and J by 0 bases, with 17 bases between. In DNA, the CDR3 is TGCAGTGCTAGACTCGTCGGTGACGCCAACTCCTATAATTCACCCCTCCACTTT. Protein: CSARLVGDANSYNSPLHF.

This clonotype has just one count. V and J are TRBV2 and TRBJ2-7; possible D gene TRBD2, 5 bases. Germline assignment: CDR1 SNHLY and CDR2 FYNNEI. Trimming cost V 5 bases and J 5 bases, with 16 bases left between them. There are 14 residues in the CDR3. Here the CDR3 reads CASSYRLGVNEQYF. CDR3 bases: TGTGCCAGCAGTTACCGACTGGGAGTAAACGAGCAGTACTTC.

The CDR3 is CASSYQLGSQNEQFF. In nucleotides, the CDR3 is TGTGCCAGCAGTTACCAGCTGGGGTCCCAAAATGAGCAGTTCTTC. The chain uses TRBV6-2 or TRBV6-3 and TRBJ2-1; D gene ambiguous. V shed 2 bases and J shed 7 bases, with 15 bases lying between them. The germline gives CDR1 MNHEY, CDR2 SVGEGT. This CDR3 has 15 amino acids.